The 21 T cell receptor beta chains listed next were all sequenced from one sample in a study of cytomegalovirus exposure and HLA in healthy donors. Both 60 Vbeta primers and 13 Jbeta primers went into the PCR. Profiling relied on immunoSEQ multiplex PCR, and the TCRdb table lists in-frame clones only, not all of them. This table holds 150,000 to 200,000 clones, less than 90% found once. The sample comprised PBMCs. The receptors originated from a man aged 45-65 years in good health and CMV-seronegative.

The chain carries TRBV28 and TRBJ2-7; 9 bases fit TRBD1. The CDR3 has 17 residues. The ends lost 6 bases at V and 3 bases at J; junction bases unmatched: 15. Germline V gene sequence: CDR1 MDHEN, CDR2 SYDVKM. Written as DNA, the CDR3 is TGTGCCAGCAGATCCCCACAGGGGGCCGATGGGAACTACGAGCAGTACTTC. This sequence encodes CASRSPQGADGNYEQYF.

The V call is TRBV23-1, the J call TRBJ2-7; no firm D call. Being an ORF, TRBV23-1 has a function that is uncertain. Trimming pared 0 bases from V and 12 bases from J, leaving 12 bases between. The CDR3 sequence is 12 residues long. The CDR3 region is CASSQSLCSVYF. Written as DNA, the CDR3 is TGCGCCAGCAGTCAATCTTTATGTTCAGTGTACTTC.

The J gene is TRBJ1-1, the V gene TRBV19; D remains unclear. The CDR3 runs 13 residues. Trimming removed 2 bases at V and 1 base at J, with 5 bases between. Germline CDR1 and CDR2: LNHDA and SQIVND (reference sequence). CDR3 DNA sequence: TGTGCCAGTAGTATACGGGAGAACACTGAAGCTTTCTTT. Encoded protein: CASSIRENTEAFF.

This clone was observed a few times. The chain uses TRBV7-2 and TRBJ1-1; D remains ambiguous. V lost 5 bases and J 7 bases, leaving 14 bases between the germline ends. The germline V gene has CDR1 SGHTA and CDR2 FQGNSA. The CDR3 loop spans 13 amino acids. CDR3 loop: CASSIRQVGEAFF. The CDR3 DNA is TGTGCCAGCAGCATACGGCAGGTCGGTGAAGCTTTCTTT.

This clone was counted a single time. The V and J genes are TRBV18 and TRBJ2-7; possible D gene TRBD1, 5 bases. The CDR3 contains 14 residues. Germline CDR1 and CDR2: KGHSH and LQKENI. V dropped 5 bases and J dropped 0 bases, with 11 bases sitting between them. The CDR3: CASSEGDTSYEQYF. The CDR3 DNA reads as TGTGCCAGCTCAGAAGGGGATACCTCCTACGAGCAGTACTTC.

This CDR3 is CASSAGTGSTEAFF. CDR3 sequence (DNA): TGTGCCAGTAGTGCGGGGACAGGGAGCACTGAAGCTTTCTTT. The chain has TRBV19 and TRBJ1-1; TRBD1 agrees at 9 bases. Germline CDR1 is LNHDA and CDR2 is SQIVND (reference sequence). The CDR3 runs to 14 residues. V trimming: 5 bases; J trimming: 4 bases; junction bases outside the gene matches: 5. Together with reference TRBV19 and TRBJ1-1, the CDR3 gives the full variable domain: DGGITQSPKYLFRKEGQNVTLSCEQNLNHDAMYWYRQDPGQGLRLIYYSQIVNDFQKGDIAEGYSVSREKKESFPLTVTSAQKNPTAFYLCASSAGTGSTEAFFGQGTRLTVV.

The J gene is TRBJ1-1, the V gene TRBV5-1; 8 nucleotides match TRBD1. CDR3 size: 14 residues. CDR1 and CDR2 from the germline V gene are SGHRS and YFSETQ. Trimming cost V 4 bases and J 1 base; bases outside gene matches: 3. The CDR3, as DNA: TGCGCCAGCAGCCCGGGACAGGAGAACACTGAAGCTTTCTTT. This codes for CASSPGQENTEAFF.

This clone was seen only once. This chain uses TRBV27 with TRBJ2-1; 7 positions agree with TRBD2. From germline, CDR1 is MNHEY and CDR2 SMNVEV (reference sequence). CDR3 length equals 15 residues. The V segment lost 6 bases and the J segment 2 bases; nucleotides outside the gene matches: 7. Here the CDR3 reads CASSPWGGAYNEQFF. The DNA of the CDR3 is TGTGCCAGCAGCCCTTGGGGGGGGGCCTACAATGAGCAGTTCTTC.

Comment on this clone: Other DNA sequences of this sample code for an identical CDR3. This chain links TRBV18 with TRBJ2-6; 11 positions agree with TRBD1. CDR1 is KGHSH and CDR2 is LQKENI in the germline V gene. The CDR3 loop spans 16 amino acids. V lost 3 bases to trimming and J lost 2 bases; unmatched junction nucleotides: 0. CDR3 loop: CASSPGQGAGANVLTF. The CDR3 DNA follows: TGTGCCAGCTCACCGGGACAGGGGGCTGGGGCCAACGTCCTGACTTTC.

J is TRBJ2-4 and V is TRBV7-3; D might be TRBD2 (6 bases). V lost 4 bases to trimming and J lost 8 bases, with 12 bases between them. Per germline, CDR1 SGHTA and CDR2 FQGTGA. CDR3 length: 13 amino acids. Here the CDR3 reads CASSSDWGDIQYF. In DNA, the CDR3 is TGTGCCAGCAGCTCGGACTGGGGGGACATTCAGTACTTC.

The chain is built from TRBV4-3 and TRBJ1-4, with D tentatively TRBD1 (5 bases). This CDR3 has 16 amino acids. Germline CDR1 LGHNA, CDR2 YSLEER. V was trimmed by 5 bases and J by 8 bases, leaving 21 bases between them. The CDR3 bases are TGCGCCAGCAGCTATCACAGGCCCCCGCAAGGGGAAAAACTGTTTTTT. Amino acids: CASSYHRPPQGEKLFF.

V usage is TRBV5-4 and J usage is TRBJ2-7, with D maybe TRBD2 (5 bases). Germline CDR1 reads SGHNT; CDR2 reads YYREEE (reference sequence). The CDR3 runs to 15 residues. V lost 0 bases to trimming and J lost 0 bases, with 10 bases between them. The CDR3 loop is CASSLVEGLSYEQYF. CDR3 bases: TGTGCCAGCAGCTTGGTAGAGGGCCTCTCCTACGAGCAGTACTTC.

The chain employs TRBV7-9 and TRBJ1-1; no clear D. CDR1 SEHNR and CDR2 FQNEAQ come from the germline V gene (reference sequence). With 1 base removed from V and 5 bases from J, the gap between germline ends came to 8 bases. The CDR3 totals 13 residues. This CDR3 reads CASSLGGDTEAFF. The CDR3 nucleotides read TGTGCCAGCAGCTTAGGGGGAGATACTGAAGCTTTCTTT.

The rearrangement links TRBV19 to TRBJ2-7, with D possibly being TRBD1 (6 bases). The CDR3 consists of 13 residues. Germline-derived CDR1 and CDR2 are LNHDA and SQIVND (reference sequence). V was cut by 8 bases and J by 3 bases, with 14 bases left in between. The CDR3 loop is CASGEGHSYEQYF. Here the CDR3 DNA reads TGTGCCAGTGGAGAGGGACATAGCTACGAGCAGTACTTC. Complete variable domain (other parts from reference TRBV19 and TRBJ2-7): DGGITQSPKYLFRKEGQNVTLSCEQNLNHDAMYWYRQDPGQGLRLIYYSQIVNDFQKGDIAEGYSVSREKKESFPLTVTSAQKNPTAFYLCASGEGHSYEQYFGPGTRLTVT.

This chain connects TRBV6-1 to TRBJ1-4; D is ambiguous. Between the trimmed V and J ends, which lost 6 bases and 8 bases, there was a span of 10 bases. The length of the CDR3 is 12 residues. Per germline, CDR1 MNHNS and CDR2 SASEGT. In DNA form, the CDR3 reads TGTGCCAGCAGCCGGTCCAGGGAAAAACTGTTTTTT. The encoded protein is CASSRSREKLFF.

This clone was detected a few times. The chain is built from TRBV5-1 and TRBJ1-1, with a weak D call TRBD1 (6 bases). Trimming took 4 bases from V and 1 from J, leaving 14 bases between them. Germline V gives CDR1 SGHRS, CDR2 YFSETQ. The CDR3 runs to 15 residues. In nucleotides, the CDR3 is TGCGCCAGCAGCGCCAACAGGGTTGGGAACACTGAAGCTTTCTTT. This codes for CASSANRVGNTEAFF.

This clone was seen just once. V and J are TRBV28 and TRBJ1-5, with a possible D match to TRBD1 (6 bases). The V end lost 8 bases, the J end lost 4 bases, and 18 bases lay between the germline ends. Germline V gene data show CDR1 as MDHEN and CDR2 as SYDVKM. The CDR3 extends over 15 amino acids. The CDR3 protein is CASSPGRGPNQPQHF. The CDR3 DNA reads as TGTGCCAGCTCCCCGGGGCGGGGGCCAAATCAGCCCCAGCATTTT. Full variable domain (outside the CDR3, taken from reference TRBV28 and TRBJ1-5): DVKVTQSSRYLVKRTGEKVFLECVQDMDHENMFWYRQDPGLGLRLIYFSYDVKMKEKGDIPEGYSVSREKKERFSLILESASTNQTSMYLCASSPGRGPNQPQHFGDGTRLSIL.

The CDR3 nucleotides are TGTGCCAGCAGTTTTTTAGGAGCCGGGGAGCTGTTTTTT. This sequence encodes CASSFLGAGELFF. The chain is built from TRBV28 and TRBJ2-2, with D unresolved. CDR1 MDHEN and CDR2 SYDVKM come from the germline V gene. The CDR3 length is 13 residues. The germline V and J ends were trimmed by 3 bases and 6 bases, with 8 bases remaining between them.

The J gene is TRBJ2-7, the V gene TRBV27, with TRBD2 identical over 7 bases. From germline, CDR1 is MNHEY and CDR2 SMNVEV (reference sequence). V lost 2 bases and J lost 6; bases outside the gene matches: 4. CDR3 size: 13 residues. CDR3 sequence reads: CASSLAGVGEQYF. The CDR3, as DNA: TGTGCCAGCAGTTTAGCGGGAGTAGGCGAGCAGTACTTC.

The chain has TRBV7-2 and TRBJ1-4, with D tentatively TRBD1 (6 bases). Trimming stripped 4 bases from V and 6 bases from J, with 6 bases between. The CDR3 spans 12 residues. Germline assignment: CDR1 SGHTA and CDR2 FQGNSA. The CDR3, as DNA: TGTGCCAGCAGCTCAGGGGATGAAAAACTGTTTTTT. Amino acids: CASSSGDEKLFF. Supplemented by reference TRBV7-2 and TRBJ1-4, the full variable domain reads GAGVSQSPSNKVTEKGKDVELRCDPISGHTALYWYRQSLGQGLEFLIYFQGNSAPDKSGLPSDRFSAERTGGSVSTLTIQRTQQEDSAVYLCASSSGDEKLFFGSGTQLSVL.

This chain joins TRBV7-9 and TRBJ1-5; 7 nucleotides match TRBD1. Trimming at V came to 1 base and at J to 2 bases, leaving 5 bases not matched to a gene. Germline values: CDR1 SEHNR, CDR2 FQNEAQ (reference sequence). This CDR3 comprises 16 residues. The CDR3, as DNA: TGTGCCAGCAGCTTAGAGCGAGGACAGGGCAATCAGCCCCAGCATTTT. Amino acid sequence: CASSLERGQGNQPQHF.